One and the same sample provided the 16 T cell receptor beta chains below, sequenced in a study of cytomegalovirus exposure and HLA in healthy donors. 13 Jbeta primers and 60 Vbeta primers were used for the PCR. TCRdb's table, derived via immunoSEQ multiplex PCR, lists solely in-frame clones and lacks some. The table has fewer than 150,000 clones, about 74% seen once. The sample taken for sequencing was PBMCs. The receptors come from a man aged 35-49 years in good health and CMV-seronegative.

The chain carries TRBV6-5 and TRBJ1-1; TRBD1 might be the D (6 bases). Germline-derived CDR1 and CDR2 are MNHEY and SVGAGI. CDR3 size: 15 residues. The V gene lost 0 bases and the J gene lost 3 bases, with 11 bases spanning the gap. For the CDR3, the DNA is TGTGCCAGCAGTTACTCGGACAGACACCACACTGAAGCTTTCTTT. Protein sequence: CASSYSDRHHTEAFF.

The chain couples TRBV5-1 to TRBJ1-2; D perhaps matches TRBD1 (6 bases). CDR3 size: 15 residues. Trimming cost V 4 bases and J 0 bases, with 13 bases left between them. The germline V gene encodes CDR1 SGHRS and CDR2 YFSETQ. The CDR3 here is CASSGTIGANYGYTF. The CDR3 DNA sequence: TGCGCCAGCAGCGGGACAATCGGTGCTAACTATGGCTACACCTTC.

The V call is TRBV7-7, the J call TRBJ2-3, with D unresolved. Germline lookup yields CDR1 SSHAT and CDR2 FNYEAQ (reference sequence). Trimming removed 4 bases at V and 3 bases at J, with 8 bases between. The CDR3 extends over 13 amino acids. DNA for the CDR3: TGTGCCAGCAGCTCCGAGATTACAGATACGCAGTATTTT. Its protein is CASSSEITDTQYF. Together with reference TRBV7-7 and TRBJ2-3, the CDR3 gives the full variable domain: GAGVSQSPRYKVTKRGQDVTLRCDPISSHATLYWYQQALGQGPEFLTYFNYEAQPDKSGLPSDRFSAERPEGSISTLTIQRTEQRDSAMYRCASSSEITDTQYFGPGTRLTVL.

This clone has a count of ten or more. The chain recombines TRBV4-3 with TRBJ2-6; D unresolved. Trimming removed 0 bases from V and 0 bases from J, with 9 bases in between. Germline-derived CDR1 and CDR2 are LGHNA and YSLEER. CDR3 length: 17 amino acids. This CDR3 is CASSQEGSTSGANVLTF. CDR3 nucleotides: TGCGCCAGCAGCCAAGAGGGCAGCACCTCTGGGGCCAACGTCCTGACTTTC.

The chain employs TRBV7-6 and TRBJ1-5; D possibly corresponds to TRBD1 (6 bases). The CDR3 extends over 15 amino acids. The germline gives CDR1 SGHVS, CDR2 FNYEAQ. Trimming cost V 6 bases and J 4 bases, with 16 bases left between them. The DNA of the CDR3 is TGTGCCAGCAGTCCCGGCCAGGGGTCAAATCAGCCCCAGCATTTT. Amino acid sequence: CASSPGQGSNQPQHF.

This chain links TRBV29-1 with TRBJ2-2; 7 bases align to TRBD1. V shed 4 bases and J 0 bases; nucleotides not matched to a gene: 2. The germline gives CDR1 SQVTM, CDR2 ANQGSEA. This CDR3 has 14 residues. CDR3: CSVGGTANTGELFF. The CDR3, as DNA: TGCAGCGTTGGGGGGACAGCGAACACCGGGGAGCTGTTTTTT.

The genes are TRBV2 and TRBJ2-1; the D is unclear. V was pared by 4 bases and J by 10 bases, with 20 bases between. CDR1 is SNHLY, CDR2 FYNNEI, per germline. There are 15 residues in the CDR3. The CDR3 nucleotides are TGTGCCAGCAGTGGAATAGATTCCCCAATTCCAGAGCAGTTCTTC. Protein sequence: CASSGIDSPIPEQFF.

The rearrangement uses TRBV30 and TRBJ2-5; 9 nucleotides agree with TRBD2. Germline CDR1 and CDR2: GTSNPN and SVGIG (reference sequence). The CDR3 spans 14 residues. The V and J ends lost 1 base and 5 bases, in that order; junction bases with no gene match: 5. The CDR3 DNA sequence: TGTGCCTGGAGTGCCTTAGCGGGAGTGGAGACCCAGTACTTC. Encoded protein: CAWSALAGVETQYF. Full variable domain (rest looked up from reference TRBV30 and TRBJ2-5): SQTIHQWPATLVQPVGSPLSLECTVEGTSNPNLYWYRQAAGRGLQLLFYSVGIGQISSEVPQNLSASRPQDRQFILSSKKLLLSDSGFYLCAWSALAGVETQYFGPGTRLLVL.

The CDR3, as DNA: TGTGCCAGCAGTTTATCGACTAGCGGCACAGATACGCAGTATTTT. It codes for CASSLSTSGTDTQYF. The rearrangement links TRBV27 to TRBJ2-3, with 8 bases that match TRBD2. Germline CDR1 is MNHEY and CDR2 is SMNVEV (reference sequence). V lost 0 bases, J lost 1 base, and 0 bases stayed unmatched. The CDR3 spans 15 residues.

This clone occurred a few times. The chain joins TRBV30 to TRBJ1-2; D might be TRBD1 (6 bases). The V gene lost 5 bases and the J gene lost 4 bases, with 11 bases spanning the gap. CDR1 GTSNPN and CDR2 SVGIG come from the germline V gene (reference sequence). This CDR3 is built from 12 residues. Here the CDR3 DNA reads TGTGCCTGGGGGAGGGGGGGCTATGGCTACACCTTC. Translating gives CAWGRGGYGYTF.

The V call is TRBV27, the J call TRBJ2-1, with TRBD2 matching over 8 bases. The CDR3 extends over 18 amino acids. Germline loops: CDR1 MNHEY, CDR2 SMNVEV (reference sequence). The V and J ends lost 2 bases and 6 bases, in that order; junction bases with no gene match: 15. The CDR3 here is CASSLNAPVAGFSNEQFF. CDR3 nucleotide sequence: TGTGCCAGCAGTTTAAACGCTCCTGTAGCGGGGTTTAGCAATGAGCAGTTCTTC.

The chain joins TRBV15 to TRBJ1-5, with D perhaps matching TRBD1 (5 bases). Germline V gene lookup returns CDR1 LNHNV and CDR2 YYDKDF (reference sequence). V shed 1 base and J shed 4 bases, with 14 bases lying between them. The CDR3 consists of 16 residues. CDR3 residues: CATSRAPTATNQPQHF. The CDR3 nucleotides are TGTGCCACCAGCAGAGCTCCGACAGCTACTAATCAGCCCCAGCATTTT.

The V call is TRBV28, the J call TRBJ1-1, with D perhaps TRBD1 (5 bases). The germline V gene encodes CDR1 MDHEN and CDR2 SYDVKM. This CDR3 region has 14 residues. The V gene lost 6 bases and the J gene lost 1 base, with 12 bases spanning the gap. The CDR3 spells CASSPYRWNTEAFF. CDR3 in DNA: TGTGCCAGCAGCCCGTACAGGTGGAACACTGAAGCTTTCTTT.

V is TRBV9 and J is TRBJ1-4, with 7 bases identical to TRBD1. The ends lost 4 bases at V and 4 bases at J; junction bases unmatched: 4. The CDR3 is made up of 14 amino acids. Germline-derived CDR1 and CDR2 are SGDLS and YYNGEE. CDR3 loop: CASSPGQINEKLFF. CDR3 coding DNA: TGTGCCAGCAGCCCGGGACAGATTAATGAAAAACTGTTTTTT. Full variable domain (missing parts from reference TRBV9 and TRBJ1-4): DSGVTQTPKHLITATGQRVTLRCSPRSGDLSVYWYQQSLDQGLQFLIQYYNGEERAKGNILERFSAQQFPDLHSELNLSSLELGDSALYFCASSPGQINEKLFFGSGTQLSVL.

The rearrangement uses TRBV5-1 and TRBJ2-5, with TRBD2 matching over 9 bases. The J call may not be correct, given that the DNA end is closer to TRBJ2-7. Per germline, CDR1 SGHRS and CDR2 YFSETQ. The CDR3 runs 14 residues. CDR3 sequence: CASAISGSIYEQYF. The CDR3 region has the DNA TGCGCCAGCGCCATTAGCGGGAGTATCTACGAGCAGTACTTC.

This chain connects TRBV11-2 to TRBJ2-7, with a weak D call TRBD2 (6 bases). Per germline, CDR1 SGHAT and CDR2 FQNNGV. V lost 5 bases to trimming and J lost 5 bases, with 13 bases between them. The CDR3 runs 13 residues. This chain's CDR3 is CASSGLARNEQYF. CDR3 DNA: TGTGCCAGCAGCGGGCTAGCGAGGAACGAGCAGTACTTC.